The 20 T cell receptor beta chains listed next were all sequenced from one sample in a study of blood T cell repertoires in COVID-19. Repertoires were generated with immunoSEQ multiplex PCR, while TCRdb's copy carries only in-frame clones and drops some. The sample has about 220,000 clones, over 75% seen once; the top ten hold 1.5% to 2%. The sequencing sample was made of peripheral blood. These receptor sequences come from a man between 35 and 55 years old with active or convalescent COVID-19.

The chain links TRBV28 to TRBJ1-2; D ambiguous. The CDR3 is made up of 12 amino acids. Germline CDR1 reads MDHEN; CDR2 reads SYDVKM. Between the trimmed V and J ends, which lost 6 bases and 4 bases, there was a span of 9 bases. The CDR3 spells CASRPTAYGYTF. As DNA, the CDR3 is TGTGCCAGCAGACCGACTGCCTATGGCTACACCTTC.

The chain uses TRBV28 and TRBJ2-5; 7 nucleotides line up with TRBD2. The V gene's germline CDR1 is MDHEN and CDR2 SYDVKM. V lost 6 bases, J lost 5 bases, and 12 bases stayed unmatched. CDR3 length equals 15 residues. The CDR3, as DNA: TGTGCCAGCAGCCATTCCGGGAGGCTGGGTGAGACCCAGTACTTC. Translated: CASSHSGRLGETQYF.

The CDR3 coding sequence is TGTGCCTGGAGCCTGGACAGGGTAACCTTC. Translated, it gives CAWSLDRVTF. This rearrangement joins TRBV30 to TRBJ1-2, with 8 nucleotides matching TRBD1. The CDR3 is made up of 10 amino acids. CDR1 is GTSNPN and CDR2 is SVGIG in the germline V gene (reference sequence). After removal of 3 bases from V and 14 bases from J, the junction contained 5 bases not matched to a gene.

The chain couples TRBV25-1 to TRBJ1-1; weak D call: TRBD1 (5 bases). The CDR3 is made up of 16 amino acids. Trimming cost V 4 bases and J 1 base, with 16 bases left between them. Germline loops: CDR1 MGHDK, CDR2 SYGVNS. CDR3 in DNA: TGTGCCAGCAGTGCAAGGAAAGGACAATCGAACACTGAAGCTTTCTTT. Its translation: CASSARKGQSNTEAFF.

The chain uses TRBV27 and TRBJ2-7; maybe TRBD2 (5 bases). The CDR3 sequence is 13 residues long. Germline-derived CDR1 and CDR2 are MNHEY and SMNVEV (reference sequence). V lost 7 bases and J lost 1, with 11 bases in between. CDR3 in amino acids: CASTEGTSYEQYF. CDR3 in DNA: TGTGCCAGCACAGAGGGTACATCCTACGAGCAGTACTTC.

This chain joins TRBV24-1 and TRBJ2-7; D may be TRBD1 (6 bases). The V gene lost 2 bases and the J gene lost 5 bases, with 9 bases spanning the gap. From germline, CDR1 is KGHDR and CDR2 SFDVKD. The CDR3 sequence is 13 residues long. CDR3 region: CATSDSPGDEQYF. The DNA for the CDR3 is TGTGCCACCAGTGATTCTCCAGGGGACGAGCAGTACTTC.

The V call is TRBV5-4, the J call TRBJ1-2, with D unclear. V dropped 4 bases and J dropped 2 bases, with 9 bases sitting between them. Looked up from germline, CDR1 is SGHNT and CDR2 is YYREEE (reference sequence). There are 13 residues in the CDR3. CDR3 coding DNA: TGTGCCAGCAGCATCGACTGGAACTATGGCTACACCTTC. It specifies CASSIDWNYGYTF. Variable domain in full (rest from reference TRBV5-4 and TRBJ1-2): ETGVTQSPTHLIKTRGQQVTLRCSSQSGHNTVSWYQQALGQGPQFIFQYYREEENGRGNFPPRFSGLQFPNYSSELNVNALELDDSALYLCASSIDWNYGYTFGSGTRLTVV.

The rearrangement joins TRBV27 to TRBJ2-1; 14 nucleotides match TRBD2. Germline V gene data show CDR1 as MNHEY and CDR2 as SMNVEV (reference sequence). With 4 bases clipped from V and 3 bases from J, the junction kept 5 bases outside the gene matches. The CDR3 is 17 residues long. Written as DNA, the CDR3 is TGTGCCAGCAGTTCGGGACTAGCGGGAGTTGGCTACAATGAGCAGTTCTTC. Translation: CASSSGLAGVGYNEQFF.

In its sample, this clone was seen once. The V and J genes are TRBV5-4 and TRBJ2-2; 8 nucleotides align to TRBD2. The V gene end was trimmed by 10 bases and the J gene end by 3 bases; junction bases not matched to a gene: 5. The germline gives CDR1 SGHNT, CDR2 YYREEE (reference sequence). This CDR3 has 13 amino acids. The CDR3 bases are TGTGCCGGGGCGGGAGGCGACACCGGGGAGCTGTTTTTT. Its translation: CAGAGGDTGELFF.

This chain joins TRBV5-4 and TRBJ2-3; D is unclear. Trimming left V 0 bases short and J 0 bases short, with 8 bases between. This CDR3 contains 15 residues. CDR1 is SGHNT, CDR2 YYREEE, per germline (reference sequence). CDR3 protein: CASSLGGMSTDTQYF. The CDR3 DNA follows: TGTGCCAGCAGCTTGGGCGGTATGAGCACAGATACGCAGTATTTT.

The chain links TRBV11-2 to TRBJ2-3; the match to TRBD2 covers 7 bases. This CDR3 spans 15 amino acids. J was trimmed by 2 bases and V by 3 bases; bases with no gene match: 5. Germline lookup yields CDR1 SGHAT and CDR2 FQNNGV. This chain's CDR3 is CASSFLADATDTQYF. CDR3 nucleotide sequence: TGTGCCAGCAGCTTCCTAGCGGATGCCACAGATACGCAGTATTTT.

The chain uses TRBV5-4 and TRBJ2-7, with 9 bases identical to TRBD2. Per the germline V gene, CDR1 is SGHNT and CDR2 is YYREEE (reference sequence). The CDR3 runs 14 residues. V lost 4 bases to trimming and J lost 5 bases; unmatched junction nucleotides: 7. The DNA for the CDR3 is TGTGCCAGCAGCCCCAGCGGGACTAGCAACGAGCAGTACTTC. Translating it yields CASSPSGTSNEQYF.

V is TRBV27 and J is TRBJ1-5; perhaps TRBD1 as D (5 bases). The CDR3 totals 16 residues. Trimming left V 4 bases short and J 0 bases short, with 13 bases between. Germline lookup yields CDR1 MNHEY and CDR2 SMNVEV (reference sequence). The CDR3 loop is CASSSPSQGSNQPQHF. In DNA, the CDR3 is TGTGCCAGCAGTTCCCCGTCGCAGGGTAGCAATCAGCCCCAGCATTTT.

The V call is TRBV7-6, the J call TRBJ1-4; 12 positions match TRBD1. The CDR3 runs 15 residues. J was trimmed by 8 bases and V by 4 bases; bases with no gene match: 5. The germline V gene encodes CDR1 SGHVS and CDR2 FNYEAQ. The CDR3 DNA reads TGTGCCAGCAGCTCCTATGGGACAGGGGGCGAAAAACTGTTTTTT. Protein: CASSSYGTGGEKLFF. The full variable domain, rest sourced from reference TRBV7-6 and TRBJ1-4, is GAGVSQSPRYKVTKRGQDVALRCDPISGHVSLYWYRQALGQGPEFLTYFNYEAQQDKSGLPNDRFSAERPEGSISTLTIQRTEQRDSAMYRCASSSYGTGGEKLFFGSGTQLSVL.

The CDR3 here is CASSRGGSGNTIYF. CDR3 nucleotides: TGTGCCAGCTCCCGAGGGGGCTCTGGAAACACCATATATTTT. This chain connects TRBV18 to TRBJ1-3; tentatively, D is TRBD1 (6 bases). This CDR3 comprises 14 residues. In germline, CDR1 is KGHSH, CDR2 LQKENI. V lost 6 bases to trimming and J lost 0 bases, with 9 bases between them.

The genes are TRBV5-4 and TRBJ2-3, with D maybe TRBD2 (5 bases). The germline CDR1 and CDR2 sequences are SGHNT and YYREEE (reference sequence). The length of the CDR3 is 17 residues. Deletions cut 0 bases from V and 0 bases from J, with 14 bases between. The CDR3 here is CASSLAMRAPSTDTQYF. CDR3 nucleotide sequence: TGTGCCAGCAGCTTGGCCATGAGGGCCCCAAGCACAGATACGCAGTATTTT.

Of note for this clone: One junction end disagrees with the germline gene, perhaps due to a read error. The J gene is TRBJ1-5, the V gene TRBV27; D is uncertain. CDR3 length: 17 residues. Germline V lookup: CDR1 MNHEY, CDR2 SMNVEV (reference sequence). CDR3 protein: CASSSSFDGRSKQPQHF. The CDR3 coding sequence is TGTGCCAGCAGTTCTTCCTTCGACGGGAGGAGCAAACAGCCCCAGCATTTT.

This chain links TRBV30 with TRBJ1-5; D is undetermined. The germline CDR1 and CDR2 sequences are GTSNPN and SVGIG (reference sequence). The CDR3 is 13 amino acids. Trimming took off 0 bases at V and 5 bases at J, with 8 bases between the two ends. In DNA, the CDR3 is TGTGCCTGGAGTGTAGCCGGGGATCAGCCCCAGCATTTT. Amino acid sequence: CAWSVAGDQPQHF. Combining the CDR3 with reference TRBV30 and TRBJ1-5 gives the whole variable domain SQTIHQWPATLVQPVGSPLSLECTVEGTSNPNLYWYRQAAGRGLQLLFYSVGIGQISSEVPQNLSASRPQDRQFILSSKKLLLSDSGFYLCAWSVAGDQPQHFGDGTRLSIL.

This clone was picked up one time. The chain combines TRBV4-1 with TRBJ2-7, with D uncertain. V lost 0 bases and J lost 3, with 18 bases in between. The CDR3 is 17 amino acids. Germline CDR1 and CDR2: MGHRA and YSYEKL. CDR3: CASSQDYLEVFHYEQYF. CDR3 nucleotide sequence: TGCGCCAGCAGCCAAGATTACCTAGAGGTCTTCCACTACGAGCAGTACTTC.

The V gene is TRBV27, the J gene TRBJ1-5, with D tentatively TRBD1 (5 bases). The CDR3 length is 13 residues. V dropped 8 bases and J dropped 7 bases, with 15 bases sitting between them. Germline V lookup: CDR1 MNHEY, CDR2 SMNVEV (reference sequence). The CDR3 DNA sequence: TGTGCCAGCTCTCAGGGAGGGAGACAGCCCCAGCATTTT. Translation: CASSQGGRQPQHF.